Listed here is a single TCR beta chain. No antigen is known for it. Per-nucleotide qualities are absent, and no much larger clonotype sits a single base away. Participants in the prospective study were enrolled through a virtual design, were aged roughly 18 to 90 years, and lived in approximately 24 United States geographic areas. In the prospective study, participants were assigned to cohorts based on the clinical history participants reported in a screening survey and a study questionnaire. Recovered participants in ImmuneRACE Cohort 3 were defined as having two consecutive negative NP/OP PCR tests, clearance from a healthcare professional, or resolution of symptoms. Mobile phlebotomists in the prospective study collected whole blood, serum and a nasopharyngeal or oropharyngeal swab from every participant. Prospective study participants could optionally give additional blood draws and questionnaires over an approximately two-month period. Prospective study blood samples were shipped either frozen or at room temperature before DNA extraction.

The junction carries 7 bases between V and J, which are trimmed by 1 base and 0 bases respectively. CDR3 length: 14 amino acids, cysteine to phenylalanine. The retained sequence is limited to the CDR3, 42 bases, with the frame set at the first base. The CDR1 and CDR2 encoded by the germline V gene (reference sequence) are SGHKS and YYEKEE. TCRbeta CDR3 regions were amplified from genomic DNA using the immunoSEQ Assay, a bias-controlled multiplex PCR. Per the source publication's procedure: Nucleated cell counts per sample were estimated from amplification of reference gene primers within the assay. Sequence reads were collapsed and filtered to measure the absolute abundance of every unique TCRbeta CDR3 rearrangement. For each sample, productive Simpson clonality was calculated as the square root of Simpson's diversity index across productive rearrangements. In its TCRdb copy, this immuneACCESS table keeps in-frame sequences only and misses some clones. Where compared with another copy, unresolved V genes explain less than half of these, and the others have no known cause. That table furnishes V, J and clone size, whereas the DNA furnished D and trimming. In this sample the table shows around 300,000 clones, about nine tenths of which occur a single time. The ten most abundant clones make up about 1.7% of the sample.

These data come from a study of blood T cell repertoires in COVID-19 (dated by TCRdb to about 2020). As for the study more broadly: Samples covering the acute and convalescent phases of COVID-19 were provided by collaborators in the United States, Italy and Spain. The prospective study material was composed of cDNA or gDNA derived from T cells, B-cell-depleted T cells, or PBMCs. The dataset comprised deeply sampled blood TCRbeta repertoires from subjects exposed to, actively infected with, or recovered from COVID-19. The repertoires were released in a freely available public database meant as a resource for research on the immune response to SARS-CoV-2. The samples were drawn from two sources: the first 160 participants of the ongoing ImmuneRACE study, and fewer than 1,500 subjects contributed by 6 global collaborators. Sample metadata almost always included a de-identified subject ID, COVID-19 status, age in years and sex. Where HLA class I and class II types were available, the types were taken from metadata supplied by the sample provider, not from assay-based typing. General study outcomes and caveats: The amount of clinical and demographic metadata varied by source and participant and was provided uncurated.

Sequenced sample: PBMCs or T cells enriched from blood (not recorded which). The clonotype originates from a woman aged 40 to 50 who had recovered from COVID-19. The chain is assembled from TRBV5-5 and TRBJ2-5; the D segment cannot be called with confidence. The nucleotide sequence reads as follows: TGTGCCAGCAGCTTGTTTGACTACCAAGAGACCCAGTACTTC. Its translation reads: CASSLFDYQETQYF.